The 23 T cell receptor beta chains listed next were all sequenced from one sample in a study of blood T cells in healthy people across ages. Primed by a sample-barcoded 5' primer and a J-beta primer mix, a second PCR proceeded for about 6 to 12 cycles. TCRdb re-derived calls from the 5' RACE reads in MiXCR, one entry per CDR3 protein. Of hundreds of thousands of distinct CDR3 sequences listed, under 25% are singletons. Sequenced material: blood. These receptors all stem from a man aged 70-80 years in good health.

This clonotype was picked up a small number of times. The chain joins TRBV20-1 to TRBJ2-1, with 11 nucleotides matching TRBD2. TRBJ2-5 matches the DNA end more closely, so the J call is doubtful. CDR1 and CDR2 (germline): DFQATT, SNEGSKA (reference sequence). The CDR3 has 15 residues. Written as DNA, the CDR3 is TGCAGTGCTAGTCCAGGCGCTAGCGGGAGGGAGACCCAGTACTTC. Protein sequence: CSASPGASGRETQYF.

The CDR3 sequence is CSALSGSTTDTQYF. CDR3 DNA: TGCAGTGCCCTTAGCGGGAGCACCACAGATACGCAGTATTTT. The V call is TRBV20-1, the J call TRBJ2-3; 9 nucleotides match TRBD2. The CDR3 runs 14 residues. The V segment lost 6 bases and the J segment 2 bases; nucleotides outside the gene matches: 6. Germline lookup yields CDR1 DFQATT and CDR2 SNEGSKA (reference sequence).

This clonotype was found a few times. The V and J genes are TRBV3-1 and TRBJ1-1; 8 bases align to TRBD1. CDR1 LGHDT and CDR2 YNNKEL come from the germline V gene (reference sequence). V lost 3 bases and J lost 4; bases outside the gene matches: 4. The CDR3 consists of 14 residues. Here the CDR3 reads CASSQGTGPTEAFF. The CDR3 DNA is TGTGCCAGCAGCCAGGGGACAGGTCCCACTGAAGCTTTCTTT.

V usage is TRBV15 and J usage is TRBJ2-1; 10 bases map to TRBD2. The CDR3 has 20 residues. V lost 0 bases and J lost 1; bases outside the gene matches: 12. Germline loops: CDR1 LNHNV, CDR2 YYDKDF (reference sequence). CDR3 DNA sequence: TGTGCCACCAGCAGAGAAGGGACTAGCGTTGTAGAGAGGTCCTACAATGAGCAGTTCTTC. Amino acid sequence: CATSREGTSVVERSYNEQFF.

The J gene is TRBJ2-4, the V gene TRBV7-2; the match to TRBD2 covers 11 bases. There are 14 residues in the CDR3. The junction had 3 bases not matched to a gene; V was cut back by 9 bases and J by 2 bases. Germline V gene sequence: CDR1 SGHTA, CDR2 FQGNSA. The CDR3 here is CASGLAGPKNIQYF. DNA for the CDR3: TGTGCCAGTGGACTAGCGGGTCCCAAAAACATTCAGTACTTC. Variable domain in full (rest from reference TRBV7-2 and TRBJ2-4): GAGVSQSPSNKVTEKGKDVELRCDPISGHTALYWYRQSLGQGLEFLIYFQGNSAPDKSGLPSDRFSAERTGGSVSTLTIQRTQQEDSAVYLCASGLAGPKNIQYFGAGTRLSVL.

This clonotype turned up a few times. The V call is TRBV6-1, the J call TRBJ2-3, with 8 bases matching TRBD1. Per the germline V gene, CDR1 is MNHNS and CDR2 is SASEGT. Trimming cost V 4 bases and J 2 bases; bases outside gene matches: 11. This CDR3 is 17 amino acids long. The CDR3 region is CASSARRDRRFTDTQYF. The CDR3 coding sequence is TGTGCCAGCAGTGCACGCCGGGACAGGAGATTCACAGATACGCAGTATTTT.

The chain links TRBV7-9 to TRBJ1-2; 7 bases are a match to TRBD1. The CDR3 is made up of 18 amino acids. CDR1 is SEHNR, CDR2 FQNEAQ, per germline (reference sequence). Unmatched junction bases numbered 13, after V lost 3 bases and J lost 0 bases. CDR3 loop: CASSFLGGSAIPNYGYTF. CDR3 DNA sequence: TGTGCCAGCAGCTTCTTAGGGGGCTCGGCCATTCCTAACTATGGCTACACCTTC.

The chain employs TRBV20-1 and TRBJ1-5, with D possibly TRBD1 on 5 matching bases. Trimming stripped 6 bases from V and 2 bases from J, with 20 bases between. The germline V gene encodes CDR1 DFQATT and CDR2 SNEGSKA (reference sequence). This CDR3 region has 16 residues. CDR3 protein: CSAKVGAVSGNQPQHF. In DNA form, the CDR3 reads TGCAGTGCCAAAGTAGGGGCAGTCTCGGGCAATCAGCCCCAGCATTTT.

The J gene is TRBJ2-2, the V gene TRBV12-3 or TRBV12-4, with TRBD2 matching over 7 bases. V lost 0 bases to trimming and J lost 6 bases; unmatched junction nucleotides: 16. The CDR3 length is 19 residues. For the CDR3, the DNA is TGTGCCAGCAGTTTAGCGATCCTAGGGAGGGAGACCTTGGCCGGGGAGCTGTTTTTT. Translation: CASSLAILGRETLAGELFF.

This clonotype turned up a few times. The chain combines TRBV7-9 with TRBJ2-2; D is unclear. Looked up from germline, CDR1 is SEHNR and CDR2 is FQNEAQ (reference sequence). V was cut by 5 bases and J by 6 bases, with 1 base left in between. The CDR3 has 10 residues. The CDR3 reads CASSPGELFF. The CDR3 nucleotides are TGTGCCAGCAGCCCCGGGGAGCTGTTTTTT. Looking up the rest from reference TRBV7-9 and TRBJ2-2 gives the full variable domain: DTGVSQNPRHKITKRGQNVTFRCDPISEHNRLYWYRQTLGQGPEFLTYFQNEAQLEKSRLLSDRFSAERPKGSFSTLEIQRTEQGDSAMYLCASSPGELFFGEGSRLTVL.

This chain joins TRBV5-1 and TRBJ2-7; D ambiguous. The closer fit of TRBJ2-1 to the DNA end suggests the J call may be wrong. This CDR3 has 14 residues. The germline V gene has CDR1 SGHRS and CDR2 YFSETQ. CDR3 region: CASSLRDPYNEQFF. DNA of the CDR3: TGCGCCAGCAGCTTAAGAGATCCCTACAATGAGCAGTTCTTC.

This clonotype has just a few counts. This chain uses TRBV30 with TRBJ2-7; D tentatively fits TRBD1 or TRBD2 (5 bases each). Trimming cost V 2 bases and J 3 bases, with 11 bases left between them. Germline CDR1 is GTSNPN and CDR2 is SVGIG (reference sequence). The CDR3 has 13 residues. CDR3: CAWSLRDGYEQYF. DNA of the CDR3: TGTGCCTGGAGTTTAAGGGACGGCTACGAGCAGTACTTC. Based on the CDR3 plus reference TRBV30 and TRBJ2-7, the full variable domain is SQTIHQWPATLVQPVGSPLSLECTVEGTSNPNLYWYRQAAGRGLQLLFYSVGIGQISSEVPQNLSASRPQDRQFILSSKKLLLSDSGFYLCAWSLRDGYEQYFGPGTRLTVT.

Of note for this clonotype: An end of the junction does not agree with germline; a read error may underlie this. J is TRBJ2-6 and V is TRBV6-6; 10 bases line up with TRBD1. The CDR3 is 17 residues long. Germline CDR1 MNHNY, CDR2 SVGAGI (reference sequence). CDR3 coding DNA: TGCGCCAGCAAGGGGACAGGGGTCCATTCTGGGGCCAACGTCCTGACTTTC. Translation gives CASKGTGVHSGANVLTF.

To note about this clonotype: A junction boundary mismatches the germline segment, possibly from a read error. The chain joins TRBV12-3 or TRBV12-4 to TRBJ2-3, with D possibly matching TRBD2 (5 bases). The CDR3 is 11 residues long. The CDR3 loop reads CASSLEAAPHF. CDR3 coding DNA: TGTGCCAGCAGTTTAGAAGCGGCACCTCATTTT.

This clonotype occurred a few times. Given a much more abundant clone one base away, this may be a read error. The V gene is TRBV2, the J gene TRBJ2-7; D gene unclear. This CDR3 contains 15 residues. CDR1 and CDR2 (germline): SNHLY, FYNNEI. CDR3: CASNVNGGASYGQYF. CDR3 DNA: TGTGCCAGCAACGTAAACGGCGGAGCCTCCTACGGGCAGTACTTC.

In this sample, this clonotype turned up a few times. This rearrangement joins TRBV10-3 to TRBJ2-5; 8 bases line up with TRBD1. The CDR3 extends over 15 amino acids. J lost 4 bases, V lost 5 bases, and 9 bases had no gene match. Per germline, CDR1 ENHRY and CDR2 SYGVKD. The DNA for the CDR3 is TGTGCCATCAGTCTAGGACAGGGTTCCCCAGAGACCCAGTACTTC. Translated, it gives CAISLGQGSPETQYF.

This chain uses TRBV7-2 with TRBJ2-7, with a weak D call TRBD2 (5 bases). Deletions cut 4 bases from V and 1 base from J, with 17 bases between. The CDR3 runs 16 residues. The germline CDR1 and CDR2 sequences are SGHTA and FQGNSA. The DNA for the CDR3 is TGTGCCAGCAGCTACCGAAGTGGTAGCGAGTCCTACGAGCAGTACTTC. Its translation: CASSYRSGSESYEQYF.

This clonotype showed up just a few times. The CDR3 loop is CASSLALAGDADTQYF. The CDR3 DNA follows: TGCGCCAGCAGCTTGGCCTTAGCGGGAGATGCAGATACGCAGTATTTT. The chain joins TRBV5-1 to TRBJ2-3, with 9 bases aligning to TRBD2. The ends lost 0 bases at V and 4 bases at J; junction bases unmatched: 6. The CDR3 is 16 residues long. Germline assignment: CDR1 SGHRS and CDR2 YFSETQ.

The CDR3 reads CASSRGTGARGYTF. For the CDR3, the DNA is TGTGCCAGCAGTCGTGGGACAGGGGCTCGTGGCTACACCTTC. V and J are TRBV6-6 and TRBJ1-2; 10 bases line up with TRBD1. V shed 5 bases, J shed 7 bases, and the junction held 7 bases outside the gene matches. The CDR3 has 14 residues. Looked up from germline, CDR1 is MNHNY and CDR2 is SVGAGI (reference sequence).

The genes are TRBV12-3 or TRBV12-4 and TRBJ2-5; the match to TRBD2 covers 8 bases. The length of the CDR3 is 15 residues. V lost 5 bases and J lost 4; bases outside the gene matches: 9. CDR3 DNA sequence: TGTGCCAGCAGTCCTCGGGAGGGGATGGGAGAGACCCAGTACTTC. Protein: CASSPREGMGETQYF.

The rearrangement links TRBV4-1 to TRBJ2-5; D may correspond to TRBD1 or TRBD2 (5 bases each). The end of the DNA is better explained by TRBJ2-7, so the J call may be wrong. This CDR3 is built from 17 residues. Germline assignment: CDR1 MGHRA and CDR2 YSYEKL. The CDR3 nucleotides are TGCGCCAGCAGCCAGGTCCCCTTGTGGGGGAGCTCCTACGAGCAGTACTTC. Protein product: CASSQVPLWGSSYEQYF.

There are many counts of this clonotype. The rearrangement uses TRBV5-1 and TRBJ2-1; D possibly corresponds to TRBD2 (5 bases). The CDR3 is 13 amino acids. In germline, CDR1 is SGHRS, CDR2 YFSETQ. V was shortened by 4 bases and J by 5 bases, with 10 bases between the two germline ends. The CDR3 protein is CASSGERNNEQFF. The CDR3 region has the DNA TGCGCCAGCAGCGGGGAGCGGAACAATGAGCAGTTCTTC.

This clonotype was counted between two and nine times. The CDR3, as DNA: TGTGCCAGCAGCAGAACAGGGGGCGACAATCAGCCCCAGCATTTT. Its protein is CASSRTGGDNQPQHF. The V and J genes are TRBV7-2 and TRBJ1-5, with TRBD1 identical over 9 bases. The germline V gene encodes CDR1 SGHTA and CDR2 FQGNSA. V was clipped by 5 bases and J by 3 bases; unmatched bases: 5. This CDR3 contains 15 residues.